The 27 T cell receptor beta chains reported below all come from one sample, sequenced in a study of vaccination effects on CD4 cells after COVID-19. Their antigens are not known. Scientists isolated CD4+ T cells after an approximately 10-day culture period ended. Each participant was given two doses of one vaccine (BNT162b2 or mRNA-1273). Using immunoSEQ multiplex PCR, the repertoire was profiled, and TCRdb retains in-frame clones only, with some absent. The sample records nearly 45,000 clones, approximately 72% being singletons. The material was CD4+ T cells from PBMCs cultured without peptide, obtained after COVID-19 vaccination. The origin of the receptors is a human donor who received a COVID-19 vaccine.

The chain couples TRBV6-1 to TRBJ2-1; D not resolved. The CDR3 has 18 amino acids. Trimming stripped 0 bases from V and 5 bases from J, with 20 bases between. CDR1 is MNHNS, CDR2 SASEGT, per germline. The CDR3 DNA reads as TGTGCCAGCAGTGAAGCGTTTCCGTCGGCTACTAAAAACAATGAGCAGTTCTTC. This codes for CASSEAFPSATKNNEQFF.

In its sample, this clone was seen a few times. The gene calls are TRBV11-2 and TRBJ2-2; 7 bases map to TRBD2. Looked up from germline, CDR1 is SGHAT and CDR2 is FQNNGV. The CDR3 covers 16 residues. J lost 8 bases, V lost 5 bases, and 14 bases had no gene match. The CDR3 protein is CASSRMPGLQPGELFF. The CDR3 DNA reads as TGTGCCAGCAGCCGAATGCCGGGACTACAACCAGGGGAGCTGTTTTTT.

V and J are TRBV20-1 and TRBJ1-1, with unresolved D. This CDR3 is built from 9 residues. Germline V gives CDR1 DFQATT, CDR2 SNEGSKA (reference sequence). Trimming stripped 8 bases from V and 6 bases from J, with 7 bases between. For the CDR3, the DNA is TGCAGTCCCGGACCTGAAGCTTTCTTT. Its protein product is CSPGPEAFF.

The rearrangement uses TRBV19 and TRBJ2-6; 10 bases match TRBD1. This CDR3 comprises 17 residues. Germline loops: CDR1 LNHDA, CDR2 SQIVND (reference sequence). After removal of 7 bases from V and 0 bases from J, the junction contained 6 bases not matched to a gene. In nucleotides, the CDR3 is TGTGCCAGTACCCCGGACAGGGGGGTCTCTGGGGCCAACGTCCTGACTTTC. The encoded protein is CASTPDRGVSGANVLTF.

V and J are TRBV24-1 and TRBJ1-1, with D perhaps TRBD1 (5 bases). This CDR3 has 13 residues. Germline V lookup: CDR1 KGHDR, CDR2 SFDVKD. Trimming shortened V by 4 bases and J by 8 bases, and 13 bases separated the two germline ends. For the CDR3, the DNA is TGTGCCACCAGTGACGTCGGAGGGGACGAAGCTTTCTTT. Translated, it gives CATSDVGGDEAFF.

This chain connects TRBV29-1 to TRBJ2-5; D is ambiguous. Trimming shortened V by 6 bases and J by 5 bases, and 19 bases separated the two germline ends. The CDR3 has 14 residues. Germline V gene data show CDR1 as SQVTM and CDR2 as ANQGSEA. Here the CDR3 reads CSVALTMTMETQYF. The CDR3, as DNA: TGCAGCGTAGCTCTTACAATGACGATGGAGACCCAGTACTTC.

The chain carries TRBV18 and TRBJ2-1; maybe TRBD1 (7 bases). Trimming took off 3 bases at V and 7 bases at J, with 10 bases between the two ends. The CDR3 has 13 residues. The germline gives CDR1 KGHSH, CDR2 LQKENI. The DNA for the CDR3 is TGTGCCAGCTCACCCGCAGGGGGGAATGAGCAGTTCTTC. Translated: CASSPAGGNEQFF.

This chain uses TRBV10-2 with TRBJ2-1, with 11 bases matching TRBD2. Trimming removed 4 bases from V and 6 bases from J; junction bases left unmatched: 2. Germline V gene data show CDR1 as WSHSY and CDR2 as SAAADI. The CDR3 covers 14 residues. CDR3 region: CASSASGRSNEQFF. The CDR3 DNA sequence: TGCGCCAGCAGTGCTAGCGGGAGGTCCAATGAGCAGTTCTTC.

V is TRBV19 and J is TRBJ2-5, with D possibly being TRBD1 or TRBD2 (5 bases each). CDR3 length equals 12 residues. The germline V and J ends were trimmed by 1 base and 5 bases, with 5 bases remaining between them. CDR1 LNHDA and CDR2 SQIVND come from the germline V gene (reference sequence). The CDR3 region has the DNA TGTGCCAGTAGTATAGGGGGGGAGACCCAGTACTTC. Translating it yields CASSIGGETQYF.

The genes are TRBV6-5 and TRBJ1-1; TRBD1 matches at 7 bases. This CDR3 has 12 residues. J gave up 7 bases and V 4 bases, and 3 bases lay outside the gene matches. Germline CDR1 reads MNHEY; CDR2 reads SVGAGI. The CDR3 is CASSSQGGEAFF. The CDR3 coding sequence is TGTGCCAGCAGTTCTCAGGGGGGTGAAGCTTTCTTT.

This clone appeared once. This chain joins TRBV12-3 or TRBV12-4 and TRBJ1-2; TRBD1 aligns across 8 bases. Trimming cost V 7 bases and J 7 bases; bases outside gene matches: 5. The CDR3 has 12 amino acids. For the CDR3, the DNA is TGTGCCAGCAACCTCGGACAGGGTGGCTACACCTTC. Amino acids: CASNLGQGGYTF.

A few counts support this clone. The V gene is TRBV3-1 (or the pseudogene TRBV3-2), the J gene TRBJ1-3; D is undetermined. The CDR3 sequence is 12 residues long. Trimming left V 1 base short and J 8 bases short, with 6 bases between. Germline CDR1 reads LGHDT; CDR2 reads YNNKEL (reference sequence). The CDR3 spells CASSQVGDTIYF. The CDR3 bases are TGTGCCAGCAGCCAAGTCGGGGACACCATATATTTT.

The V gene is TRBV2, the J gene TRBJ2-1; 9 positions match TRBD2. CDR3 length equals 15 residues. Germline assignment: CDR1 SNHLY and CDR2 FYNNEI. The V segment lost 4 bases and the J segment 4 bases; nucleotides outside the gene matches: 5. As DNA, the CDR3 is TGTGCCAGCAGTGCTCGTAGCGGGAGTTACAATGAGCAGTTCTTC. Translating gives CASSARSGSYNEQFF.

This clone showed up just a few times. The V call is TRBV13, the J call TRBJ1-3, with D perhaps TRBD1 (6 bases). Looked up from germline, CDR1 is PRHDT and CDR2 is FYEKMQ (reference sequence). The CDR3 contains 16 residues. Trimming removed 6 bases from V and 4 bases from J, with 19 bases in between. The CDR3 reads CASSILRGASGNTIYF. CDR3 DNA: TGTGCCAGCAGTATCTTGAGGGGGGCTTCAGGAAACACCATATATTTT.

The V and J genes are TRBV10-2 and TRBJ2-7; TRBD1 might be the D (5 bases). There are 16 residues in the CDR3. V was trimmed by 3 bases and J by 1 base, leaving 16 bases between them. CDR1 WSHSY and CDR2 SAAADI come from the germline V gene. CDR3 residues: CASSEGELAGSYEQYF. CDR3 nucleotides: TGCGCCAGCAGTGAAGGGGAACTGGCTGGGTCCTACGAGCAGTACTTC.

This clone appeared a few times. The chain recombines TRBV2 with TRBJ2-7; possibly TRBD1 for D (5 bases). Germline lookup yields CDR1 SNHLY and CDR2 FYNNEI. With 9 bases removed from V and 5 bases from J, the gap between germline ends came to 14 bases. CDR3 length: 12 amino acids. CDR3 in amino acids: CASSLDIHEQYF. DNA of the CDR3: TGTGCCAGTTCATTGGACATCCACGAGCAGTACTTC. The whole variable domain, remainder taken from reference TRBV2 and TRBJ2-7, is EPEVTQTPSHQVTQMGQEVILRCVPISNHLYFYWYRQILGQKVEFLVSFYNNEISEKSEIFDDQFSVERPDGSNFTLKIRSTKLEDSAMYFCASSLDIHEQYFGPGTRLTVT.

The CDR3 DNA reads as TGTGCCAGCAGCGTAGCCCGGAACACTGAAGCTTTCTTT. Translating gives CASSVARNTEAFF. The V and J genes are TRBV9 and TRBJ1-1; the D is unclear. The V end was cut by 0 bases, the J end by 1 base, with 4 bases between. Germline CDR1 is SGDLS and CDR2 is YYNGEE. The CDR3 extends over 13 amino acids.

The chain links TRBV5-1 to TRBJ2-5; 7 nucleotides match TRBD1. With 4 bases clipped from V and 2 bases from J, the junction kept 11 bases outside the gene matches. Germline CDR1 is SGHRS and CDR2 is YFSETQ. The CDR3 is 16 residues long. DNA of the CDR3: TGCGCCAGCAGCAAAAGACAGGGACGGGATCAAGAGACCCAGTACTTC. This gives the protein CASSKRQGRDQETQYF. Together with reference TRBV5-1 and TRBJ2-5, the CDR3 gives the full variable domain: KAGVTQTPRYLIKTRGQQVTLSCSPISGHRSVSWYQQTPGQGLQFLFEYFSETQRNKGNFPGRFSGRQFSNSRSEMNVSTLELGDSALYLCASSKRQGRDQETQYFGPGTRLLVL.

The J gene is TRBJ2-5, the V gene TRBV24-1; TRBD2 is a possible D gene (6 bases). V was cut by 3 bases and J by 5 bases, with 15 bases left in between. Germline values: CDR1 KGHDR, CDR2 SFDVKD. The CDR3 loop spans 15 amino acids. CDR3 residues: CATSDASGGRETQYF. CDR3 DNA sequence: TGTGCCACCAGTGATGCTTCCGGGGGACGGGAGACCCAGTACTTC.

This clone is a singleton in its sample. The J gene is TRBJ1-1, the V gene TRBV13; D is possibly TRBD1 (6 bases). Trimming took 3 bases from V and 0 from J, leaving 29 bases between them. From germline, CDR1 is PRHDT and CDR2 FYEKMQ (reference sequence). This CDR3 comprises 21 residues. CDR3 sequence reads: CASSFSTGFFIPTQVNTEAFF. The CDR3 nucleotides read TGTGCCAGCAGCTTTTCAACAGGGTTTTTCATACCCACACAGGTGAACACTGAAGCTTTCTTT.

In DNA, the CDR3 is TGTGCCAGCAGCCCACGACGAGGACTAGCCAGCACAGATACGCAGTATTTT. This translates into CASSPRRGLASTDTQYF. This rearrangement joins TRBV11-3 to TRBJ2-3, with 8 bases identical to TRBD2. CDR3 length equals 17 residues. Germline CDR1 is SGHNT and CDR2 is YENEEA. The ends lost 5 bases at V and 0 bases at J; junction bases unmatched: 10.

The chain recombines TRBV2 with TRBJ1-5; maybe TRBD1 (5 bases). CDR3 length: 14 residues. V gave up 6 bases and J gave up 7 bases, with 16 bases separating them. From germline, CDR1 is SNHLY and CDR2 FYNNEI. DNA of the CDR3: TGTGCCAGCAGCTCCGGGGCCGGAGGCCAGCCCCAGCATTTT. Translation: CASSSGAGGQPQHF.

CDR3 bases: TGCGCCAGCAGCCCAGACGGGAGCACAGATACGCAGTATTTT. Its protein is CASSPDGSTDTQYF. The chain recombines TRBV5-1 with TRBJ2-3; D uncertain. CDR3 length: 14 residues. CDR1 is SGHRS, CDR2 YFSETQ, per germline. V shed 4 bases and J shed 0 bases, with 9 bases lying between them.

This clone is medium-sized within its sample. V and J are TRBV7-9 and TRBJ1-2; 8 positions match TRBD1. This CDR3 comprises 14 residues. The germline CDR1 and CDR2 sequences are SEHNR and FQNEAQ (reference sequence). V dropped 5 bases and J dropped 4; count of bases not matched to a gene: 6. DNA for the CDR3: TGTGCCAGCAGCGTTACCGGACAGGGCTATGGCTACACCTTC. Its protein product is CASSVTGQGYGYTF.

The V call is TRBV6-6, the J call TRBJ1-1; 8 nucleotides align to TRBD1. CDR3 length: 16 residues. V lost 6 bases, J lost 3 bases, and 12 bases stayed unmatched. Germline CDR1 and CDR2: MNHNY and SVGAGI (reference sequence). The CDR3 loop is CASSPLSLTGDTEAFF. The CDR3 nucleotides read TGTGCCAGCAGCCCCTTATCCCTGACAGGGGACACTGAAGCTTTCTTT.

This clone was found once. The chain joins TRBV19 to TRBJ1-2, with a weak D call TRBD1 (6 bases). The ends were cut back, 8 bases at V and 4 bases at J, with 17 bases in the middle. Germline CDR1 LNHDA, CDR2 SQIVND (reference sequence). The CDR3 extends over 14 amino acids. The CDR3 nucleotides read TGTGCCAGTGCACGGGGGGGCATTAGCTATGGCTACACCTTC. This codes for CASARGGISYGYTF. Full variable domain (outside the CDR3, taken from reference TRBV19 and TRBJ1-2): DGGITQSPKYLFRKEGQNVTLSCEQNLNHDAMYWYRQDPGQGLRLIYYSQIVNDFQKGDIAEGYSVSREKKESFPLTVTSAQKNPTAFYLCASARGGISYGYTFGSGTRLTVV.

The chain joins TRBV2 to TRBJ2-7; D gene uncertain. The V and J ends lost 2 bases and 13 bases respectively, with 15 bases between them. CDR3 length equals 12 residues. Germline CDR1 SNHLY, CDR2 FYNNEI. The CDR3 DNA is TGTGCCAGCAGTGAAACCCAAGGCCGGTTCTACTTC. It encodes CASSETQGRFYF.